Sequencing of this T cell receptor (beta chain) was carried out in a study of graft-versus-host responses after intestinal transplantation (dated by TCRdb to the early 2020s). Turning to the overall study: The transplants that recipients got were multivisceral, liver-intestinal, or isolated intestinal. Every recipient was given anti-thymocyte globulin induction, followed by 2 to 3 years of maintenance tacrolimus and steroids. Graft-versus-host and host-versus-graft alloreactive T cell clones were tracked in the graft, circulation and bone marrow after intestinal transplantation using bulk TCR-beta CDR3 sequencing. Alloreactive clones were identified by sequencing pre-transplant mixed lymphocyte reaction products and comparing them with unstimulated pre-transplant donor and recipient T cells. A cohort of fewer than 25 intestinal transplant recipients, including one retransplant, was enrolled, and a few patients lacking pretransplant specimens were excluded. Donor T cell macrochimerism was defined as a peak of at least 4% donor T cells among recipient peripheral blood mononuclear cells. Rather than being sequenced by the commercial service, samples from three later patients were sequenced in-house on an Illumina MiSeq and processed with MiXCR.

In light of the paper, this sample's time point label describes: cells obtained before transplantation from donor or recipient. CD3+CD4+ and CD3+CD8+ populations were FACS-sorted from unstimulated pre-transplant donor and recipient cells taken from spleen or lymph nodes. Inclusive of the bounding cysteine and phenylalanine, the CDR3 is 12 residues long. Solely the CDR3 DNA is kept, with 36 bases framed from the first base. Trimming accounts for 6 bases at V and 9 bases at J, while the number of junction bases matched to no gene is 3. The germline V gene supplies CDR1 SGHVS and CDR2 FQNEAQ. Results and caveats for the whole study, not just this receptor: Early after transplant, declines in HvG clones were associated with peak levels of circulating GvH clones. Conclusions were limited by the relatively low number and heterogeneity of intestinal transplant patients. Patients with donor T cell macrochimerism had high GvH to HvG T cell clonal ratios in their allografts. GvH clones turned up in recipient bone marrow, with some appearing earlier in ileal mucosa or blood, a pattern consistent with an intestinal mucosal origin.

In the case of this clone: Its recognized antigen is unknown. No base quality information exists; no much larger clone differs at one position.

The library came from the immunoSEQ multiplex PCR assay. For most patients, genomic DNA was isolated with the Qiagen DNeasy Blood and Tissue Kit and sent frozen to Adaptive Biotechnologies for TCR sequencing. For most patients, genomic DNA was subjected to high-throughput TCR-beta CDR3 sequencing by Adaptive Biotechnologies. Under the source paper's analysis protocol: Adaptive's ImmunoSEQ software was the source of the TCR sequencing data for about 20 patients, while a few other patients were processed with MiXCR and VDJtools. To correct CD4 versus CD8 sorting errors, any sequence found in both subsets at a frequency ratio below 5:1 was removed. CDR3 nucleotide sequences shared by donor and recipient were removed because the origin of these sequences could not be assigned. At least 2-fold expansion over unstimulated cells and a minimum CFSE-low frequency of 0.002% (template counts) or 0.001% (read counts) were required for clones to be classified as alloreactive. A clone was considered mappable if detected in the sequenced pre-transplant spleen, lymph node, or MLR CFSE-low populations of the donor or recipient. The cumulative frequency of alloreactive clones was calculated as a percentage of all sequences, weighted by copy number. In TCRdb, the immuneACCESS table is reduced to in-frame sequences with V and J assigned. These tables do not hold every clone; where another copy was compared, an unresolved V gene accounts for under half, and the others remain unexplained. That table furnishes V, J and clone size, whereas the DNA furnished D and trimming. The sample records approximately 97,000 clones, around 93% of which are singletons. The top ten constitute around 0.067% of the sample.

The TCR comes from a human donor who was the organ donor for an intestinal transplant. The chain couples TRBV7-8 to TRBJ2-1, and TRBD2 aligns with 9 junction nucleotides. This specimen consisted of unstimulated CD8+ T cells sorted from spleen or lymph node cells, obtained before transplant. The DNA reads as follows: TGTGCCAGCAGGGGGACTAGCTTTGAGCAGTTCTTC. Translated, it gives CASRGTSFEQFF.